The rows below give T cell receptor beta chains drawn from one sample of a study of shared clonotypes between healthy human individuals. The table came from immunoSEQ multiplex PCR; TCRdb's copy has only in-frame clones and leaves some out. The sample has 1.5 million to 2.5 million clones; about 95% are singletons. The sequencing sample was made of naive CD8+ T cells sorted from blood. The source is a man aged 18 to 30 in good health. Each CDR3 is given without its conserved first and last residue.

V | CDR3
TRBV28 | ASSLANSPYEQY
TRBV30 | AWTPFSFGVYEQY
TRBV5-4 | ASSLGLAFGELF
TRBV12-5 | ASGLVVGVAGTYYNEQF
TRBV28 | ASSQGAYEAF
TRBV5-1 | ASSLVEGYGYT
TRBV7-6 | ASSLGQGQPQH
TRBV6-5 | ASGPWGSPLH
TRBV28 | ASSYGQSVAYEQY
TRBV6-5 | ASSYHGSSYEQY
TRBV4-1 | ASSQDGGQIAGGYT
TRBV4-1 | ASSQGWPATQY
TRBV5-1 | ASSLASGGNEQF
TRBV5-6 | ASSLAVSGSPTDTQY
TRBV4-3 | ASSQDVRSGVGSEETQY
TRBV6-5 | ASSYSDGINYGYT
TRBV5-1 | ASSPQGDEQY
TRBV6-6 | ASSYGAGEQF
TRBV4-3 | ASSPSDRSTYEQY
TRBV5-6 | ASSYGTAGYT
TRBV9 | ASSTGAFPNEQF
TRBV2 | ASSESRGGELF